These T cell receptor beta chains were read from a single sample in a study of graft-versus-host responses after intestinal transplantation. Sequencing used immunoSEQ multiplex PCR; TCRdb keeps in-frame clones, though not all of them. The sample includes approximately 46,000 clones, about 88% of them seen just once. These receptors lack a known antigen. Sequencing used unstimulated CD4+ T cells sorted from spleen or lymph node cells, obtained before transplant. These receptors originate from a human donor who was the organ donor for an intestinal transplant. Both conserved end residues are part of each CDR3. A D gene is named only where the DNA matches it firmly. The size field is filled for only some rows; it gives once, few, many or a size class.

clone size	D gene	V gene	J gene	CDR3 DNA	CDR3 protein
once	.	TRBV20-1	TRBJ2-7	TGCAGTGCTCAGGGGTCCTACGAGCAGTACTTC	CSAQGSYEQYF
.	TRBD1	TRBV7-7	TRBJ1-1	TGTGCCAGCAGCCCGAGACAGGGGACGAACACTGAAGCTTTCTTT	CASSPRQGTNTEAFF
once	.	TRBV6-6	TRBJ2-2	TGTGCCAGCAGTCAAAACACCGGGGAGCTGTTTTTT	CASSQNTGELFF
.	TRBD2	TRBV7-6	TRBJ2-2	TGTGCCAGCAGTTTACTAGCGGGGGCTACGAACACCGGGGAGCTGTTTTTT	CASSLLAGATNTGELFF
.	TRBD2	TRBV19	TRBJ2-1	TGTGCCAGTAGTATAGGTCTAGCGGGTGAGCAGTTCTTC	CASSIGLAGEQFF
.	TRBD1	TRBV30	TRBJ1-1	TGTGCCTGGACCCGAATTGGACAGGGGGCAAGTCGGAACACTGAAGCTTTCTTT	CAWTRIGQGASRNTEAFF
.	TRBD1	TRBV10-3	TRBJ2-1	TGTGCCATCAGTGAGACCCAGGGGGCGGAAGCAAGGGGGCGCACACAGTTCTTC	CAISETQGAEARGRTQFF
.	TRBD1	TRBV30	TRBJ1-5	TGTGCCTGGAGGTACCGGGACAGGGAGAATCAGCCCCAGCATTTT	CAWRYRDRENQPQHF
.	TRBD1	TRBV19	TRBJ2-1	TGTGCCACTCACCGGGACAGGGAGTCTAATGAGCAGTTCTTC	CATHRDRESNEQFF
.	TRBD2	TRBV9	TRBJ2-1	TGTGCCAGCAGCTCCCAGTGGTCGCGGGGGGGCCCGTATGAGCAGTTCTTC	CASSSQWSRGGPYEQFF
.	.	TRBV6-5	TRBJ1-1	TGTGCCAGCGGGGGGGTTATCCTAGGCACTGAAGCTTTCTTT	CASGGVILGTEAFF
.	TRBD1	TRBV18	TRBJ2-7	TGTGCCAGCTCACCACAAAGATCCGGGACAGGGATTTTCTACGAGCAGTACTTC	CASSPQRSGTGIFYEQYF
.	TRBD1	TRBV14	TRBJ1-1	TGTGCCAGCAGCCAACCGGGGACAGGGCGCACTGAAGCTTTCTTT	CASSQPGTGRTEAFF
.	.	TRBV11-2	TRBJ2-1	TGTGCCAGCAGCTTAGCGGGGGCCCTTTACAATGAGCAGTTCTTC	CASSLAGALYNEQFF
.	.	TRBV21-1	TRBJ2-1	TGTGCCAGCAGCAATCCGGGGAGGGTACTAGCGGGACGGATCAATGAGCAGTTCTTC	CASSNPGRVLAGRINEQFF